This TCR beta chain originates from a study of blood T cells in healthy people across ages. This CDR3 region has 16 residues. Germline V lookup: CDR1 LGHNA, CDR2 YSLEER. Worth noting for this clonotype: This may stem from a read error, because a much larger clone lies one nucleotide away.

Together with a sample-barcoded 5' primer, a J-beta primer mix was included in a second PCR lasting roughly 6 to 12 cycles. TCRdb processed the 5' RACE reads anew with MiXCR; each CDR3 protein has one entry. The sample gives some 890,000 distinct CDR3 sequences, roughly 29% of which show up once; 9.5% to 13% is in the top ten. In addition, the sample was reused for a study of T cells of mothers and their children.

The receptor's source is a woman aged 40 to 50 in good health. The specimen sequenced was blood. The J gene is TRBJ2-1, the V gene TRBV4-3, with TRBD2 as a possible D gene (7 bases). CDR3 sequence (DNA): TGCGCCGGCAGCCAAGGCGGGGGCCTTCGTGGAAATGAGCAGTTCTTC. Translating it yields CAGSQGGGLRGNEQFF.